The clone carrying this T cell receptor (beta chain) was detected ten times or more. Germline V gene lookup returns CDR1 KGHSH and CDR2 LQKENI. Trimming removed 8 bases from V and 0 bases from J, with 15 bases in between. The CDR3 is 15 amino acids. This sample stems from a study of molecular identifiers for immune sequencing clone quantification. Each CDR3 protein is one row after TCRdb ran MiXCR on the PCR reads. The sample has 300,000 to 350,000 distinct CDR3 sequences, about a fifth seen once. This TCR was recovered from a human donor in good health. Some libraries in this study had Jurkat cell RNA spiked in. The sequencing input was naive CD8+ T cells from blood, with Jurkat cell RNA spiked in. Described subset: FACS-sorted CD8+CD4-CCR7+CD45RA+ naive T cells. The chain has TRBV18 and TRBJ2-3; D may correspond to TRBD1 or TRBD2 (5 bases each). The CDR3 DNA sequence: TGTGCCAGCAGCCCATCCGGGGCTAGCACAGATACGCAGTATTTT. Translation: CASSPSGASTDTQYF.